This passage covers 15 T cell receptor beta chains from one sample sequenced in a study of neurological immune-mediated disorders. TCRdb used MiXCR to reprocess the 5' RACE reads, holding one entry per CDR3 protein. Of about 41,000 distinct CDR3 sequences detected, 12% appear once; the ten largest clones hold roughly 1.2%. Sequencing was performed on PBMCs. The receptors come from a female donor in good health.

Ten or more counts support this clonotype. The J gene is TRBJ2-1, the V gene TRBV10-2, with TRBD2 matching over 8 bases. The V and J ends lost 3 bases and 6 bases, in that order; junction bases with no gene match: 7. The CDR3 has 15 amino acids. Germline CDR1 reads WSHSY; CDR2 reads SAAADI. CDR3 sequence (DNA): TGCGCCAGCAGTGACCTCCAGCGGGGGCGCAATGAGCAGTTCTTC. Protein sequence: CASSDLQRGRNEQFF.

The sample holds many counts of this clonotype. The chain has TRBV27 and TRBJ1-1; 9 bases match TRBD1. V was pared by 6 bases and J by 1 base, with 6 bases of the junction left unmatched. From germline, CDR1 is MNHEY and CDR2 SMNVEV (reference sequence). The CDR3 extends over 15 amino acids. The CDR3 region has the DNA TGTGCCAGCAGATCTCCGGGACAGGGGAACACTGAAGCTTTCTTT. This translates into CASRSPGQGNTEAFF.

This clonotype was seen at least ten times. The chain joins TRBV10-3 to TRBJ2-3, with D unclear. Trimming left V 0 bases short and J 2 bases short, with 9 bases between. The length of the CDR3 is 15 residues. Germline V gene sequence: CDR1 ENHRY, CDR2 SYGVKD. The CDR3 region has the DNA TGTGCCATCAGTGAGTCGGTCAGGATCACAGATACGCAGTATTTT. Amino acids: CAISESVRITDTQYF.

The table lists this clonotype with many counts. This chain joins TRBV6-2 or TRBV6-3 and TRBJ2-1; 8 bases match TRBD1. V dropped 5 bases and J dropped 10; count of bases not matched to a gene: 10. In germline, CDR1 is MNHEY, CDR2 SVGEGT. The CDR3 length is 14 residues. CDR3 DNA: TGTGCCAGCAGTCCTCTTCGACAGGGGATGGAGCAGTTCTTC. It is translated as CASSPLRQGMEQFF.

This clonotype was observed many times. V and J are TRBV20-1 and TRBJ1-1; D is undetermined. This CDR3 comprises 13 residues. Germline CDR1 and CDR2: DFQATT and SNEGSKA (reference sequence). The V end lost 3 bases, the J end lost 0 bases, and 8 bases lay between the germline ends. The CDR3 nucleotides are TGCAGTGCTAGGGAATACATGAACACTGAAGCTTTCTTT. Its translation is CSAREYMNTEAFF.

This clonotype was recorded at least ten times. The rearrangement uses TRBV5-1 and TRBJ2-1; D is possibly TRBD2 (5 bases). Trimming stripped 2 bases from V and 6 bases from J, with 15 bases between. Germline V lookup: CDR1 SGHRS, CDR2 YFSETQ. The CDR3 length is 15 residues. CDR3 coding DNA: TGCGCCAGCAGCTTCGGCCCGGGGTCAGGCAATGAGCAGTTCTTC. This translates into CASSFGPGSGNEQFF.

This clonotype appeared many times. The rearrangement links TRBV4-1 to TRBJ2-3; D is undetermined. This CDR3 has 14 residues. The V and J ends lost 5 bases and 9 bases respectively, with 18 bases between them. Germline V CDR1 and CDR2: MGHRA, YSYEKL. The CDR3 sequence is CASSSKSPVETQYF. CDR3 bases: TGCGCCAGCAGCTCCAAGTCACCTGTTGAAACGCAGTATTTT.

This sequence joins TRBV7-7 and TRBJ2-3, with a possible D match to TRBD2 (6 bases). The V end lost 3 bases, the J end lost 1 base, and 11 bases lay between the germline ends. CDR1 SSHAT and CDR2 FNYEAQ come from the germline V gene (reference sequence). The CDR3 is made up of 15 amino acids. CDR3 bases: TGTGCCAGCAGCTTCAGACTAGGCGGCACAGATACGCAGTATTTT. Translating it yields CASSFRLGGTDTQYF.

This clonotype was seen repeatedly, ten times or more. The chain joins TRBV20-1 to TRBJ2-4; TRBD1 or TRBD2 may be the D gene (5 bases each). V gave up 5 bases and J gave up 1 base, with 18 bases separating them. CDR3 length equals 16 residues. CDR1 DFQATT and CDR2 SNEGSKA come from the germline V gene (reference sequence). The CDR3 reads CSAPRARAGAKNIQYF. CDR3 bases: TGCAGTGCTCCCAGGGCCAGGGCGGGTGCCAAAAACATTCAGTACTTC.

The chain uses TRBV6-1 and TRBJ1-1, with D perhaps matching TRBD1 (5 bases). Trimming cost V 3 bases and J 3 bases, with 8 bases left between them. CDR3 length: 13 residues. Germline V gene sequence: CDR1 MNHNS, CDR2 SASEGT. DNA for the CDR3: TGTGCCAGCAGTGAGTGGGGGGACACTGAAGCTTTCTTT. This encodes CASSEWGDTEAFF.

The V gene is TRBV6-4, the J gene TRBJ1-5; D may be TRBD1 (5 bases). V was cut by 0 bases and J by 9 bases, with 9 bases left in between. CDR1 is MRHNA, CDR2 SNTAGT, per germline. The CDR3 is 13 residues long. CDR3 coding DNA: TGTGCCAGCAGTGACTCGAAAGGGGCGCCCCAGCATTTT. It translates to CASSDSKGAPQHF.

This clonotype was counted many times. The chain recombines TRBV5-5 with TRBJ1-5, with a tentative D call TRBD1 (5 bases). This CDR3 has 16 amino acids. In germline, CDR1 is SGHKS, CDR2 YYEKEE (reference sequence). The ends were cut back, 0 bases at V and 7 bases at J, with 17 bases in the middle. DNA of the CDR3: TGTGCCAGCAGCTTGGCGTTTGGGGCAGTTAAGCAGCCCCAGCATTTT. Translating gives CASSLAFGAVKQPQHF. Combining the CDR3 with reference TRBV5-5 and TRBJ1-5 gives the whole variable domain DAGVTQSPTHLIKTRGQQVTLRCSPISGHKSVSWYQQVLGQGPQFIFQYYEKEERGRGNFPDRFSARQFPNYSSELNVNALLLGDSALYLCASSLAFGAVKQPQHFGDGTRLSIL.

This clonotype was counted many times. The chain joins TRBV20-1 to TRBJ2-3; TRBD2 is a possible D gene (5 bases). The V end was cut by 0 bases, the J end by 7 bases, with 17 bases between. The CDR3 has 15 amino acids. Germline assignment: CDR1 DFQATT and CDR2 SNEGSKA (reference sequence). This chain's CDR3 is CSARDLARVPYTQYF. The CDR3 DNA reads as TGCAGTGCTAGAGATCTAGCAAGGGTGCCATATACGCAGTATTTT.

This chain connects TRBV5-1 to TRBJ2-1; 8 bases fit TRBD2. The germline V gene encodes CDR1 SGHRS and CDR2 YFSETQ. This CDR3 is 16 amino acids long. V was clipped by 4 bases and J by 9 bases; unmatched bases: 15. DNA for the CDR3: TGCGCCAGCAGCCCGATACTAGCGGACGGGCCAGGTGAGCAGTTCTTC. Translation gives CASSPILADGPGEQFF.

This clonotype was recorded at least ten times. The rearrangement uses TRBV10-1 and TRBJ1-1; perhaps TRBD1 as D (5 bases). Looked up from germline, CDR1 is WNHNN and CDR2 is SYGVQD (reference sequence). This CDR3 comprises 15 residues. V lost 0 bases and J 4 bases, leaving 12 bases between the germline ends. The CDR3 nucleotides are TGCGCCAGCAGTGAGTCGAGTCGGGGCGGCACTGAAGCTTTCTTT. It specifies CASSESSRGGTEAFF.